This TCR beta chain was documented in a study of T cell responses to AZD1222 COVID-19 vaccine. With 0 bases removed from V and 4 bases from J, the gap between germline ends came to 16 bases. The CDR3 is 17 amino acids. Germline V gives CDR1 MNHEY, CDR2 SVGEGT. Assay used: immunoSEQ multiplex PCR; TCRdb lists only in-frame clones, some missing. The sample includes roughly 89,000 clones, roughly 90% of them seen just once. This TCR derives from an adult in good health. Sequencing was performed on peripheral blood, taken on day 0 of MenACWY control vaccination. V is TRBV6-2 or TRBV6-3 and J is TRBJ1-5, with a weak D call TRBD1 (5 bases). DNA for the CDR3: TGTGCCAGCAGTTACTCGATTTTGGGGCAAAGGAATCAGCCCCAGCATTTT. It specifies CASSYSILGQRNQPQHF.